This T cell receptor (beta chain) was recorded in a study of blood T cell repertoires in COVID-19. Study-level information: From T cells, B-cell-depleted T cells, or PBMCs came the material, which was cDNA or gDNA.

Study processing details: Amplifying reference gene primers gave estimates of nucleated cell counts. Sequencing was performed with immunoSEQ multiplex PCR; in TCRdb, only in-frame clones are kept and a portion is missing. The V and J calls and clone size come from that table; D and trimming were worked out from the DNA. The table includes 72,000 or so clones, approximately 88% detected once. V was pared by 4 bases and J by 1 base, with 3 bases of the junction left unmatched. The CDR3 runs 14 residues. Germline values: CDR1 ENHRY, CDR2 SYGVKD. This TCR derives from a man aged 45-65 years with active COVID-19. Sequencing input: peripheral blood. The chain uses TRBV10-3 and TRBJ1-1, with 7 bases matching TRBD1. The CDR3 region is CAISVGGQNTEAFF. The DNA of the CDR3 is TGTGCCATCAGTGTAGGGGGCCAGAACACTGAAGCTTTCTTT.